This T cell receptor (beta chain) originates from a study of blood T cell repertoires in COVID-19. This table comes from immunoSEQ multiplex PCR, and its TCRdb copy is limited to in-frame clones, with some not included. The sample contains fewer than 120,000 clones, 88% of which appear only once. Germline values: CDR1 WSHSY, CDR2 SAAADI. The CDR3 loop spans 16 amino acids. V was clipped by 1 base and J by 4 bases, with 17 bases between them. The rearrangement joins TRBV10-2 to TRBJ2-7; D may be TRBD2 (5 bases). The receptor was isolated from a woman aged 50 to 65 with acute or convalescent COVID-19. The source material was peripheral blood. Here the CDR3 reads CASSEFAPQEVYEQYF. DNA of the CDR3: TGCGCCAGCAGTGAGTTTGCACCTCAGGAGGTATACGAGCAGTACTTC.